Following are 26 T cell receptor beta chains from one sample sequenced in a study of preoperative IRX-2 immunotherapy in early breast cancer. Noted treatment: preoperative locoregional IRX-2 cytokine immunotherapy. Sequenced by immunoSEQ multiplex PCR; TCRdb stores in-frame clones only, minus some. Seen here are roughly 24,000 clones, roughly 80% observed once, and the top ten hold under 7%. The sample consisted of lymph node tissue, taken after IRX-2 immunotherapy. All receptors derive from a human donor with breast cancer.

A word on this clone: The junction and the germline gene differ at one end; a read error may be behind it. The CDR3: CASADRGSTIYF. The CDR3 coding sequence is TGTGCCAGCGCGGACCGTGGAAGCACCATATATTTT. V is TRBV6-8 and J is TRBJ1-3; no definite D call. This CDR3 spans 12 amino acids. Germline CDR1 and CDR2: MNHGY and SAAAGT.

The chain recombines TRBV5-1 with TRBJ1-3; D is perhaps TRBD1 (5 bases). The ends were cut back, 4 bases at V and 0 bases at J, with 17 bases in the middle. The CDR3 has 17 residues. From germline, CDR1 is SGHRS and CDR2 YFSETQ. The DNA for the CDR3 is TGCGCCAGCAGCGTACGACCACAGGAGACCTCTGGAAACACCATATATTTT. It specifies CASSVRPQETSGNTIYF.

The chain has TRBV28 and TRBJ2-7; D call uncertain. Trimming took 2 bases from V and 3 from J, leaving 5 bases between them. This CDR3 contains 12 residues. Germline V gives CDR1 MDHEN, CDR2 SYDVKM. As DNA, the CDR3 is TGTGCCAGCAGTTTAAAACTCTACGAGCAGTACTTC. This sequence encodes CASSLKLYEQYF. The full variable domain, in which reference TRBV28 and TRBJ2-7 provide the parts outside the CDR3, is DVKVTQSSRYLVKRTGEKVFLECVQDMDHENMFWYRQDPGLGLRLIYFSYDVKMKEKGDIPEGYSVSREKKERFSLILESASTNQTSMYLCASSLKLYEQYFGPGTRLTVT.

CDR3 sequence (DNA): TGTGCCAGCAGTGCAAACCGGGACAGCCTAAGGGAGCAGTACTTC. It yields the protein CASSANRDSLREQYF. V is TRBV28 and J is TRBJ2-7; 7 nucleotides match TRBD1. Germline assignment: CDR1 MDHEN and CDR2 SYDVKM. After removal of 5 bases from V and 7 bases from J, the junction contained 14 bases not matched to a gene. The CDR3 loop spans 15 amino acids.

This clone was counted between two and nine times. This rearrangement joins TRBV28 to TRBJ1-4, with D possibly being TRBD1 (5 bases). CDR1 MDHEN and CDR2 SYDVKM come from the germline V gene. Deletions cut 7 bases from V and 7 bases from J, with 16 bases between. This CDR3 is built from 14 residues. The CDR3: CASTHGGTSEKLFF. CDR3 in DNA: TGTGCCAGCACCCACGGGGGTACGAGTGAAAAACTGTTTTTT. Filled out from reference TRBV28 and TRBJ1-4, the complete variable domain reads DVKVTQSSRYLVKRTGEKVFLECVQDMDHENMFWYRQDPGLGLRLIYFSYDVKMKEKGDIPEGYSVSREKKERFSLILESASTNQTSMYLCASTHGGTSEKLFFGSGTQLSVL.

This rearrangement joins TRBV6-8 to TRBJ1-1; D is unclear. The CDR3 runs 13 residues. Germline CDR1 reads MNHGY; CDR2 reads SAAAGT. V was pared by 6 bases and J by 2 bases, with 10 bases between. CDR3 in amino acids: CASRILLNTEAFF. The CDR3 DNA reads as TGTGCCAGCAGGATTCTACTCAACACTGAAGCTTTCTTT.

This clone has just one count. The CDR3 sequence is CASIGEGGSDTQYF. The CDR3 DNA follows: TGTGCCAGCATCGGGGAGGGGGGAAGCGATACGCAGTATTTT. This rearrangement joins TRBV28 to TRBJ2-3; weak D call: TRBD2 (7 bases). The CDR3 consists of 14 residues. Trimming removed 7 bases at V and 6 bases at J, with 17 bases between. The germline V gene has CDR1 MDHEN and CDR2 SYDVKM.

This CDR3 is CASSLGAGTYEQYF. As DNA, the CDR3 is TGCGCCAGCAGCTTGGGGGCGGGTACCTACGAGCAGTACTTC. The chain recombines TRBV5-1 with TRBJ2-7; D perhaps matches TRBD2 (5 bases). V lost 0 bases, J lost 2 bases, and 9 bases lay in between. The CDR3 has 14 residues. Germline lookup yields CDR1 SGHRS and CDR2 YFSETQ. The full variable domain, with the rest looked up from reference TRBV5-1 and TRBJ2-7, is KAGVTQTPRYLIKTRGQQVTLSCSPISGHRSVSWYQQTPGQGLQFLFEYFSETQRNKGNFPGRFSGRQFSNSRSEMNVSTLELGDSALYLCASSLGAGTYEQYFGPGTRLTVT.

The chain employs TRBV28 and TRBJ2-7; TRBD1 matches at 12 bases. J gave up 3 bases and V 5 bases, and 5 bases lay outside the gene matches. The CDR3 loop spans 15 amino acids. Germline CDR1 reads MDHEN; CDR2 reads SYDVKM. For the CDR3, the DNA is TGTGCCAGCAGTCCCGGGACAGGGGGCCTCTACGAGCAGTACTTC. It encodes CASSPGTGGLYEQYF.

J is TRBJ1-2 and V is TRBV11-3; 7 bases map to TRBD1. The V gene end was trimmed by 5 bases and the J gene end by 2 bases; junction bases not matched to a gene: 8. The length of the CDR3 is 15 residues. Germline CDR1 and CDR2: SGHNT and YENEEA. CDR3 residues: CASSRVGQSNYGYTF. CDR3 bases: TGTGCCAGCAGCCGCGTGGGACAGTCAAACTATGGCTACACCTTC.

This clone was detected only once. J is TRBJ2-1 and V is TRBV2; 8 bases map to TRBD1. The CDR3 contains 14 residues. The germline CDR1 and CDR2 sequences are SNHLY and FYNNEI. Trimming took 2 bases from V and 12 from J; bases not matched to a gene: 9. CDR3 region: CASSERTGTRGQFF. The CDR3 DNA reads TGTGCCAGCAGTGAACGGACAGGGACTCGTGGGCAGTTCTTC.

This sequence joins TRBV6-8 and TRBJ1-3; D is ambiguous. The CDR3 sequence is 14 residues long. The germline V and J ends were trimmed by 2 bases and 0 bases, with 5 bases remaining between them. Germline loops: CDR1 MNHGY, CDR2 SAAAGT. CDR3 sequence reads: CASSYTSSGNTIYF. The CDR3 DNA follows: TGTGCCAGCAGTTACACGTCCTCTGGAAACACCATATATTTT.

The chain links TRBV11-3 to TRBJ2-1, with TRBD2 as a possible D gene (6 bases). The germline CDR1 and CDR2 sequences are SGHNT and YENEEA. The CDR3 length is 16 residues. Trimming cost V 5 bases and J 6 bases, with 20 bases left between them. The CDR3: CASSPLALAGFNEQFF. Here the CDR3 DNA reads TGTGCCAGCAGCCCTCTAGCGTTAGCCGGTTTCAATGAGCAGTTCTTC. The whole variable domain, remainder taken from reference TRBV11-3 and TRBJ2-1, is EAGVVQSPRYKIIEKKQPVAFWCNPISGHNTLYWYLQNLGQGPELLIRYENEEAVDDSQLPKDRFSAERLKGVDSTLKIQPAELGDSAVYLCASSPLALAGFNEQFFGPGTRLTVL.

In its sample, this clone was seen once. The rearrangement uses TRBV22-1 and TRBJ1-1. TRBV22-1 is a known pseudogene. This CDR3 is 12 amino acids long. The CDR3 sequence: CASSWGNSEAFF. CDR3 DNA: TGTGCCAGCAGTTGGGGGAATTCTGAAGCTTTCTTT.

This chain joins TRBV29-1 and TRBJ2-7, with 10 nucleotides matching TRBD1. The CDR3 covers 14 residues. J lost 1 base, V lost 4 bases, and 4 bases had no gene match. Per germline, CDR1 SQVTM and CDR2 ANQGSEA. This CDR3 reads CSVVRDRGSYEQYF. CDR3 bases: TGCAGCGTTGTAAGGGACAGGGGATCCTACGAGCAGTACTTC.

This clone has only one observation. This chain uses TRBV7-5 with TRBJ2-3. TRBV7-5 is recorded as a pseudogene. This CDR3 region has 14 residues. In DNA, the CDR3 is TGTGCCAGCAGCTTGGCGAGAGTAACAGATACGCAGTATTTT. Residues: CASSLARVTDTQYF.

This clone is medium-sized (0.01 to 0.1%) by share. The CDR3 DNA reads TGTGCCAGCAGTCCGGCCTCGAACACTGAAGCTTTCTTT. It yields the protein CASSPASNTEAFF. The chain links TRBV6-8 to TRBJ1-1; D not certain. This CDR3 comprises 13 residues. V lost 5 bases, J lost 1 base, and 8 bases lay in between. Germline values: CDR1 MNHGY, CDR2 SAAAGT.

J is TRBJ2-2 and V is TRBV23-1; 14 bases are a match to TRBD2. TRBV23-1 is known as an ORF, though its function is uncertain. The CDR3 totals 17 residues. V shed 6 bases, J shed 4 bases, and the junction held 7 bases outside the gene matches. CDR3 nucleotides: TGCGCCAGCAGCCAAGGGGGACTAGCGGGAGTCACCGGGGAGCTGTTTTTT. It yields the protein CASSQGGLAGVTGELFF.

This rearrangement joins TRBV5-1 to TRBJ2-5, with 7 bases lining up with TRBD2. Looked up from germline, CDR1 is SGHRS and CDR2 is YFSETQ. The CDR3 spans 16 residues. V lost 0 bases, J lost 4 bases, and 9 bases stayed unmatched. CDR3: CASSLGVSGNGETQYF. The CDR3 DNA sequence: TGCGCCAGCAGCTTGGGTGTCAGCGGGAATGGAGAGACCCAGTACTTC.

The J gene is TRBJ2-6, the V gene TRBV5-1; maybe TRBD1 (6 bases). Germline CDR1 reads SGHRS; CDR2 reads YFSETQ. The CDR3 is 19 residues long. Trimming left V 0 bases short and J 1 base short, with 17 bases between. CDR3 nucleotides: TGCGCCAGCAGCTTGGGCAGCGGCAGGGGCGAATCTGGGGCCAACGTCCTGACTTTC. Protein: CASSLGSGRGESGANVLTF.

The chain employs TRBV7-1 and TRBJ1-4; D is ambiguous. Being an ORF, TRBV7-1 has a function that is uncertain. V gave up 5 bases and J gave up 7 bases, with 20 bases separating them. The CDR3 sequence is 16 residues long. The CDR3: CASSRSTGPTTEKLFF. CDR3 nucleotides: TGTGCCAGCAGCCGTTCGACCGGGCCCACCACTGAAAAACTGTTTTTT.

The V gene is TRBV28, the J gene TRBJ2-3, with 7 bases lining up with TRBD2. In germline, CDR1 is MDHEN, CDR2 SYDVKM. After removal of 6 bases from V and 1 base from J, the junction contained 10 bases not matched to a gene. The CDR3 runs to 16 residues. CDR3 coding DNA: TGTGCCAGCAGCCTCCTGGCAGCGGGACGCACAGATACGCAGTATTTT. The encoded protein is CASSLLAAGRTDTQYF.

V gene TRBV6-8 combines with J gene TRBJ1-2; D not certain. Germline CDR1 MNHGY, CDR2 SAAAGT. This CDR3 region has 12 residues. V lost 2 bases and J 8 bases, leaving 9 bases between the germline ends. This chain's CDR3 is CASSYKGSGYTF. In DNA, the CDR3 is TGTGCCAGCAGTTACAAAGGTAGCGGCTACACCTTC.

V and J are TRBV11-3 and TRBJ2-7; 8 nucleotides align to TRBD2. The CDR3 is made up of 14 amino acids. Germline CDR1 and CDR2: SGHNT and YENEEA. V shed 5 bases and J 3 bases; nucleotides not matched to a gene: 6. Here the CDR3 reads CASSTPGLVYEQYF. In DNA, the CDR3 is TGTGCCAGCAGCACACCGGGACTAGTCTACGAGCAGTACTTC.

A few counts support this clone. The V gene is TRBV19, the J gene TRBJ2-7; 7 bases match TRBD2. The trim removed 3 bases at V and 5 bases at J, leaving 7 bases unmatched. The CDR3 has 14 residues. CDR1 is LNHDA, CDR2 SQIVND, per germline (reference sequence). For the CDR3, the DNA is TGTGCCAGTAGTATTGCACTAGCGTTCCACGAGCAGTACTTC. It encodes CASSIALAFHEQYF.

This clone was seen only a few times. The chain combines TRBV11-3 with TRBJ1-3; no firm D call. This CDR3 has 14 residues. The germline gives CDR1 SGHNT, CDR2 YENEEA. Trimming cost V 5 bases and J 8 bases, with 16 bases left between them. The DNA of the CDR3 is TGTGCCAGCAGCCCCGTCGGGGTACGGCACACCATATATTTT. Its translation: CASSPVGVRHTIYF.